The sequence of this TCR beta chain was determined in a study of Ad26.COV2.S vaccination and SARS-CoV-2 variants (dated by TCRdb to about 2021). About the study as a whole: TCRbeta repertoire sequencing was used to assess the specificity and breadth of SARS-CoV-2-reactive T cell receptors after Ad26.COV2.S vaccination. A total of around 32 samples were included in the TCR-sequenced set, comprising roughly 19 Ad26.COV2.S vaccine recipients, 5 placebo recipients and 8 SARS-CoV-2 convalescent individuals. What the research found in general, with its limitations: Higher spike-specific TCR breadth was observed in Ad26.COV2.S recipients than in placebo recipients (P = 0.0014). According to the authors, total T cell responses may have been underestimated by the TCR breadth and depth analyses. Vaccine and placebo recipients had comparable non-spike TCR breadth, which fits with the vaccine containing only spike. Substantial breadth of spike-specific CD8+ and CD4+ T cell responses was reported after vaccination.

Measured from the cysteine to the phenylalanine, the CDR3 is 12 residues long. Only the CDR3 DNA is retained, 36 bases long and in frame from the first base. The junction carries 9 bases between V and J, which are trimmed by 6 bases and 4 bases respectively. As regards this clone: This clone's antigen is unknown. Base qualities are not at hand, and no much larger clone is one base apart.

TCRbeta CDR3 regions were sequenced with the immunoSEQ Assay. After extraction, genomic DNA underwent amplification by bias-controlled multiplex PCR, followed by high-throughput sequencing. Per the authors' processing: Collapsing and filtering of sequences were performed to quantify the absolute abundance of each unique TCRbeta CDR3 region. T cell fraction was estimated by normalizing TCRbeta template counts to usable DNA, which was measured by amplifying reference genes present in all nucleated cells. Repertoire TCRs were annotated as SARS-CoV-2-specific when V gene, CDR3 amino acid sequence and J gene were exactly matched to a known reactive TCR set. The reference SARS-CoV-2 TCR set came from MIRA and was filtered for enrichment in COVID-19-positive ImmuneCODE repertoires, removing public or cross-reactive TCRs. Using the MIRA antigens, annotated TCRs were further analysed by specific ORF or by position within an ORF. Breadth was defined as annotated unique rearrangements over total unique productive rearrangements; depth was the summed frequency of those rearrangements. TCR breadth was compared between groups using two-sided Wilcoxon rank-sum tests. The table comes from immuneACCESS by way of TCRdb, which keeps in-frame sequences with V and J called. Part of the clones is missing from these tables; in studies checked, under half for an unresolved V gene and the rest for unknown reasons. V and J calls and clone size are given by that table; D and trimming were obtained from the DNA. This sample comprises over 110,000 clones, 86% of them detected only once. 5% of the sample is in the top ten clones.

The time point label for this specimen denotes: individuals recovered from natural SARS-CoV-2 infection. Sequenced material: peripheral blood, taken after recovery from COVID-19. The receptor's source is a human donor who had recovered from COVID-19. The chain joins TRBV12-3 or TRBV12-4 to TRBJ1-1, with an unclear D gene assignment. This receptor carries the CDR3 CASRLSSTEAFF. Read as DNA, the sequence is TGTGCCAGCAGACTAAGTAGCACTGAAGCTTTCTTT.